Below are 25 T cell receptor beta chains sequenced from a single sample in a study of siplizumab effects on memory and regulatory T cells. Measured with immunoSEQ multiplex PCR; TCRdb has only the in-frame clones, and not every one. The repertoire holds over 100,000 clones, with 80% to 95% as singletons. Specimen: CD4+ T cells sorted from blood. Receptors originate from a human donor in good health.

The V and J genes are TRBV14 and TRBJ2-1; 8 bases map to TRBD2. Trimming removed 3 bases from V and 0 bases from J; junction bases left unmatched: 4. The CDR3 consists of 16 residues. Germline V gene sequence: CDR1 SGHDN, CDR2 FVKESK. CDR3 residues: CASSQVGTSSYNEQFF. The CDR3 nucleotides are TGTGCCAGCAGCCAGGTCGGGACTAGCTCCTACAATGAGCAGTTCTTC. Variable domain in full (rest from reference TRBV14 and TRBJ2-1): EAGVTQFPSHSVIEKGQTVTLRCDPISGHDNLYWYRRVMGKEIKFLLHFVKESKQDESGMPNNRFLAERTGGTYSTLKVQPAELEDSGVYFCASSQVGTSSYNEQFFGPGTRLTVL.

This clone was seen only a few times. The chain combines TRBV19 with TRBJ2-1; 7 bases map to TRBD2. Germline assignment: CDR1 LNHDA and CDR2 SQIVND (reference sequence). With 1 base clipped from V and 4 bases from J, the junction kept 1 base outside the gene matches. The CDR3 totals 14 residues. The CDR3 DNA reads as TGTGCCAGTAGTATAGGGGGGGGTTACAATGAGCAGTTCTTC. It specifies CASSIGGGYNEQFF. The entire variable domain, with the rest obtained from reference TRBV19 and TRBJ2-1, is as follows: DGGITQSPKYLFRKEGQNVTLSCEQNLNHDAMYWYRQDPGQGLRLIYYSQIVNDFQKGDIAEGYSVSREKKESFPLTVTSAQKNPTAFYLCASSIGGGYNEQFFGPGTRLTVL.

The gene calls are TRBV5-5 and TRBJ2-5; D ambiguous. The germline V gene has CDR1 SGHKS and CDR2 YYEKEE (reference sequence). The CDR3 extends over 14 amino acids. Trimming cost V 4 bases and J 1 base, with 11 bases left between them. The CDR3: CASSHPDGQETQYF. CDR3 DNA: TGTGCCAGCAGCCACCCGGACGGCCAAGAGACCCAGTACTTC.

The chain is built from TRBV19 and TRBJ2-1, with TRBD2 matching over 9 bases. CDR1 and CDR2 (germline): LNHDA, SQIVND (reference sequence). This CDR3 is 15 amino acids long. V was clipped by 7 bases and J by 8 bases; unmatched bases: 12. The CDR3 spells CASKHGLAGTDEQFF. CDR3 nucleotide sequence: TGTGCCAGTAAACACGGTCTAGCGGGAACGGATGAGCAGTTCTTC. Based on the CDR3 plus reference TRBV19 and TRBJ2-1, the full variable domain is DGGITQSPKYLFRKEGQNVTLSCEQNLNHDAMYWYRQDPGQGLRLIYYSQIVNDFQKGDIAEGYSVSREKKESFPLTVTSAQKNPTAFYLCASKHGLAGTDEQFFGPGTRLTVL.

This clone has a single count. V and J are TRBV28 and TRBJ2-3; the match to TRBD1 covers 7 bases. This CDR3 comprises 13 residues. Unmatched junction bases numbered 5, after V lost 6 bases and J lost 5 bases. Germline V gene sequence: CDR1 MDHEN, CDR2 SYDVKM. The CDR3 reads CASRIPGGDTQYF. The CDR3 DNA reads TGTGCCAGCAGAATACCAGGGGGAGATACGCAGTATTTT.

This clone has only one observation. V and J are TRBV5-4 and TRBJ2-7; weak D call: TRBD1 (6 bases). Germline V gene sequence: CDR1 SGHNT, CDR2 YYREEE (reference sequence). This CDR3 spans 16 amino acids. V lost 4 bases, J lost 1 base, and 18 bases lay in between. The CDR3 spells CASSPGGRTLSYEQYF. The DNA for the CDR3 is TGTGCCAGCAGCCCTGGGGGCAGGACACTATCCTACGAGCAGTACTTC.

The genes are TRBV28 and TRBJ1-5; 9 nucleotides agree with TRBD1. J lost 6 bases, V lost 6 bases, and 6 bases had no gene match. Germline V gives CDR1 MDHEN, CDR2 SYDVKM. The CDR3 covers 14 residues. The CDR3 protein is CASRPRTGVQPQHF. As DNA, the CDR3 is TGTGCCAGCAGGCCTCGGACAGGGGTTCAGCCCCAGCATTTT.

This chain joins TRBV11-2 and TRBJ2-2, with 14 bases matching TRBD2. Germline V gene lookup returns CDR1 SGHAT and CDR2 FQNNGV. The ends lost 4 bases at V and 7 bases at J; junction bases unmatched: 5. There are 16 residues in the CDR3. The CDR3 sequence: CASSSRLAGGIGELFF. In DNA, the CDR3 is TGTGCCAGCAGCTCCCGACTAGCGGGAGGGATCGGGGAGCTGTTTTTT. The full variable domain, with the rest looked up from reference TRBV11-2 and TRBJ2-2, is EAGVAQSPRYKIIEKRQSVAFWCNPISGHATLYWYQQILGQGPKLLIQFQNNGVVDDSQLPKDRFSAERLKGVDSTLKIQPAKLEDSAVYLCASSSRLAGGIGELFFGEGSRLTVL.

The chain joins TRBV18 to TRBJ1-2, with D possibly TRBD1 on 5 matching bases. The germline V and J ends were trimmed by 6 bases and 8 bases, with 22 bases remaining between them. The CDR3 spans 15 residues. Germline-derived CDR1 and CDR2 are KGHSH and LQKENI. The CDR3 DNA reads TGTGCCAGCTCGACGCGGGGGGAAATCGACCGCGGCTACACCTTC. The encoded protein is CASSTRGEIDRGYTF.

The chain is built from TRBV30 and TRBJ1-4, with D unresolved. V gave up 7 bases and J gave up 0 bases, with 9 bases separating them. The CDR3 covers 13 residues. Germline CDR1 reads GTSNPN; CDR2 reads SVGIG (reference sequence). The CDR3 reads CASSETTNEKLFF. As DNA, the CDR3 is TGTGCCTCGTCAGAGACAACTAATGAAAAACTGTTTTTT.

This clone was counted once. This chain uses TRBV15 with TRBJ2-5; D remains ambiguous. The CDR3 loop spans 14 amino acids. Germline V CDR1 and CDR2: LNHNV, YYDKDF (reference sequence). V gave up 0 bases and J gave up 0 bases, with 5 bases separating them. The CDR3 protein is CATSREAYQETQYF. The CDR3 DNA reads as TGTGCCACCAGCAGAGAGGCGTACCAAGAGACCCAGTACTTC.

The genes are TRBV5-6 and TRBJ2-6; a weak D match, TRBD2 (5 bases). CDR1 is SGHDT, CDR2 YYEEEE, per germline. Trimming pared 5 bases from V and 3 bases from J, leaving 12 bases between. The CDR3 runs 15 residues. CDR3 sequence reads: CASRIGLSGANVLTF. The CDR3 bases are TGTGCCAGCAGAATCGGACTTAGTGGGGCCAACGTCCTGACTTTC. The variable domain in full, with the rest retrieved from reference TRBV5-6 and TRBJ2-6, is DAGVTQSPTHLIKTRGQQVTLRCSPKSGHDTVSWYQQALGQGPQFIFQYYEEEERQRGNFPDRFSGHQFPNYSSELNVNALLLGDSALYLCASRIGLSGANVLTFGAGSRLTVL.

The chain couples TRBV19 to TRBJ2-1; 9 bases align to TRBD2. The CDR3 is made up of 16 amino acids. V lost 3 bases, J lost 2 bases, and 5 bases stayed unmatched. Per the germline V gene, CDR1 is LNHDA and CDR2 is SQIVND (reference sequence). The CDR3 bases are TGTGCCAGTAGTATGGTTAGCGGGAGAACCTACAATGAGCAGTTCTTC. This codes for CASSMVSGRTYNEQFF.

The chain employs TRBV5-4 and TRBJ1-3; 7 positions agree with TRBD1. V lost 0 bases, J lost 8 bases, and 5 bases stayed unmatched. Looked up from germline, CDR1 is SGHNT and CDR2 is YYREEE (reference sequence). The CDR3 runs 14 residues. The CDR3: CASSLGAGGHTIYF. CDR3 nucleotides: TGTGCCAGCAGCTTGGGTGCAGGGGGACACACCATATATTTT.

This clone was seen only once. This rearrangement joins TRBV11-2 to TRBJ2-3; the D gene is possibly TRBD2 (6 bases). This CDR3 spans 16 amino acids. The V and J ends lost 3 bases and 5 bases respectively, with 18 bases between them. CDR1 is SGHAT, CDR2 FQNNGV, per germline. The CDR3 region has the DNA TGTGCCAGCAGCTTGGGGGTTAGCGGTTGGGGAGATACGCAGTATTTT. Its protein product is CASSLGVSGWGDTQYF.

The chain links TRBV30 to TRBJ2-7; D not resolved. Germline V gene data show CDR1 as GTSNPN and CDR2 as SVGIG (reference sequence). V was trimmed by 1 base and J by 4 bases, leaving 14 bases between them. CDR3 size: 14 residues. CDR3 bases: TGTGCCTGGAGTGAAGTGGGGTATTTTTACGAGCAGTACTTC. Translating it yields CAWSEVGYFYEQYF.

The CDR3 reads CASSLRVQNIQYF. The CDR3 DNA is TGTGCCAGCAGCTTGAGGGTTCAGAACATTCAGTACTTC. This rearrangement joins TRBV11-2 to TRBJ2-4; D is perhaps TRBD2 (5 bases). The germline V and J ends were trimmed by 3 bases and 7 bases, with 10 bases remaining between them. The germline V gene has CDR1 SGHAT and CDR2 FQNNGV. The CDR3 spans 13 residues.

The V call is TRBV7-8, the J call TRBJ2-1; 12 bases are shared with TRBD2. With V trimmed by 5 bases and J by 8 bases, 16 bases remained unmatched. The CDR3 is 18 amino acids. Germline CDR1 reads SGHVS; CDR2 reads FQNEAQ. CDR3 nucleotides: TGTGCCAGCAGCCCCACTTCCCAACTACTAGCGGGAGGCGATGAGCAGTTCTTC. Translating it yields CASSPTSQLLAGGDEQFF.

Only a few counts were recorded for this clone. The V call is TRBV4-1, the J call TRBJ2-3; possible D gene TRBD2, 6 bases. CDR1 MGHRA and CDR2 YSYEKL come from the germline V gene. V lost 4 bases to trimming and J lost 2 bases, with 19 bases between them. CDR3 length: 17 amino acids. This CDR3 reads CASSRTGAKGLTDTQYF. The CDR3 nucleotides are TGCGCCAGCAGCCGCACGGGAGCCAAGGGCCTCACAGATACGCAGTATTTT.

This rearrangement joins TRBV6-1 to TRBJ2-3; perhaps TRBD2 as D (6 bases). This CDR3 comprises 16 residues. V gave up 3 bases and J gave up 2 bases, with 15 bases separating them. Germline CDR1 is MNHNS and CDR2 is SASEGT. The CDR3 nucleotides are TGTGCCAGCAGTGATACCCCGGGACTGATCACAGATACGCAGTATTTT. Encoded protein: CASSDTPGLITDTQYF.

As regards this clone: This CDR3 is also generated by other DNA sequences in the sample. In nucleotides, the CDR3 is TGCGCCAGCAGCTTGGGAGAGGGTCAGCCCCAGCATTTT. Translated: CASSLGEGQPQHF. The rearrangement uses TRBV5-1 and TRBJ1-5; D is uncertain. Trimming cost V 0 bases and J 6 bases, with 7 bases left between them. The CDR3 is made up of 13 amino acids. Germline CDR1 and CDR2: SGHRS and YFSETQ.

This chain links TRBV28 with TRBJ1-3; no clear D. Trimming removed 6 bases from V and 4 bases from J, with 7 bases in between. Germline assignment: CDR1 MDHEN and CDR2 SYDVKM. The CDR3 length is 12 residues. The CDR3 loop is CASREYGNTIYF. The CDR3 nucleotides are TGTGCCAGCAGGGAGTACGGAAACACCATATATTTT.

The chain carries TRBV5-1 and TRBJ2-1, with D tentatively TRBD1 or TRBD2 (6 bases each). The CDR3 is 16 residues long. Germline V gives CDR1 SGHRS, CDR2 YFSETQ. Trimming removed 4 bases at V and 2 bases at J, with 16 bases between. CDR3 amino acids: CASSRLGGGPYNEQFF. In nucleotides, the CDR3 is TGCGCCAGCAGCCGCCTGGGGGGCGGGCCCTACAATGAGCAGTTCTTC.

The V gene is TRBV21-1, the J gene TRBJ1-1; the table assigns TRBD1, which was not confirmed against the DNA. TRBV21-1 has pseudogene status. The CDR3 has 18 amino acids. For the CDR3, the DNA is TGTGCCAGCAGCAAAGTAGCGACAGAAAGGGACATGAACACTGAAGCTTTCTTT. Protein: CASSKVATERDMNTEAFF.

CDR3 nucleotide sequence: TGTGCCAGCAGTTTCAGAGGGTTAGACAATCAGCCCCAGCATTTT. Translated: CASSFRGLDNQPQHF. The rearrangement links TRBV27 to TRBJ1-5; D call uncertain. There are 15 residues in the CDR3. Deletions cut 3 bases from V and 3 bases from J, with 12 bases between. Germline V gives CDR1 MNHEY, CDR2 SMNVEV (reference sequence).